The 9 T cell receptor beta chains below come from one sample, sequenced in a study of CD8+ T cells in alopecia areata. Extracted RNA was reverse transcribed, and the resulting cDNA served as sequencing template. TCRdb's copy holds only in-frame clones and misses some; the assay was immunoSEQ multiplex PCR. The sample carries under 150,000 clones, around 50% recorded once. Sequenced material: NKG2D-low CD8+ T cells sorted from blood. The receptors were sampled from a human donor with alopecia areata.

The V call is TRBV11-2, the J call TRBJ2-1; the D is unclear. This CDR3 has 12 amino acids. Trimming removed 3 bases at V and 8 bases at J, with 8 bases between. Germline assignment: CDR1 SGHAT and CDR2 FQNNGV. The CDR3 sequence is CASSFSQDEQFF. CDR3 in DNA: TGTGCCAGCAGCTTTAGTCAGGATGAGCAGTTCTTC.

Only a few counts were recorded for this clone. The same CDR3 arises from other DNA sequences in this sample as well. This sequence joins TRBV30 and TRBJ2-1; D gene uncertain. V lost 0 bases to trimming and J lost 5 bases, with 5 bases between them. This CDR3 is 12 amino acids long. Germline V gives CDR1 GTSNPN, CDR2 SVGIG (reference sequence). CDR3 loop: CAWSVGDNEQFF. The CDR3 DNA follows: TGTGCCTGGAGTGTTGGGGACAATGAGCAGTTCTTC.

In this sample, this clone turned up once. This sample includes further DNA sequences coding for the same CDR3. This chain uses TRBV29-1 with TRBJ2-7, with D tentatively TRBD1 or TRBD2 (5 bases each). CDR3 length: 13 residues. Trimming pared 4 bases from V and 0 bases from J, leaving 10 bases between. Germline V lookup: CDR1 SQVTM, CDR2 ANQGSEA. The CDR3 DNA reads as TGCAGCGTTGTATCAGGGAGCTCCTACGAGCAGTACTTC. It translates to CSVVSGSSYEQYF.

The chain uses TRBV27 and TRBJ2-5; possibly TRBD1 for D (5 bases). Trimming removed 7 bases from V and 7 bases from J, with 16 bases in between. Germline-derived CDR1 and CDR2 are MNHEY and SMNVEV (reference sequence). The CDR3 covers 13 residues. Here the CDR3 DNA reads TGTGCCAGCAAGGGCAGGGTTGATGGGACCCAGTACTTC. The encoded protein is CASKGRVDGTQYF.

This clone was detected only a few times. The CDR3 region is CSVDQGMDSPLHF. CDR3 in DNA: TGCAGCGTTGATCAGGGGATGGATTCACCCCTCCACTTT. The chain couples TRBV29-1 to TRBJ1-6; tentatively, D is TRBD1 (6 bases). The germline CDR1 and CDR2 sequences are SQVTM and ANQGSEA. CDR3 length: 13 residues. Trimming took off 3 bases at V and 8 bases at J, with 11 bases between the two ends.

The chain employs TRBV29-1 and TRBJ2-3; D is possibly TRBD2 (6 bases). Germline-derived CDR1 and CDR2 are SQVTM and ANQGSEA. This CDR3 comprises 14 residues. Trimming took 1 base from V and 5 from J, leaving 13 bases between them. The CDR3: CSVEAGEEIDTQYF. CDR3 in DNA: TGCAGCGTTGAAGCGGGAGAGGAAATAGATACGCAGTATTTT.

The V gene is TRBV29-1, the J gene TRBJ1-1; 7 nucleotides align to TRBD1. The germline gives CDR1 SQVTM, CDR2 ANQGSEA. Trimming at V came to 4 bases and at J to 1 base, leaving 6 bases not matched to a gene. This CDR3 is built from 14 residues. CDR3 region: CSVAPGQPNTEAFF. In DNA form, the CDR3 reads TGCAGCGTTGCACCGGGACAGCCGAACACTGAAGCTTTCTTT. Variable domain in full (rest from reference TRBV29-1 and TRBJ1-1): SAVISQKPSRDICQRGTSLTIQCQVDSQVTMMFWYRQQPGQSLTLIATANQGSEATYESGFVIDKFPISRPNLTFSTLTVSNMSPEDSSIYLCSVAPGQPNTEAFFGQGTRLTVV.

This clone was found a few times. The chain carries TRBV29-1 and TRBJ2-6; perhaps TRBD1 as D (5 bases). Germline assignment: CDR1 SQVTM and CDR2 ANQGSEA. The ends were cut back, 4 bases at V and 2 bases at J, with 6 bases in the middle. CDR3 length equals 13 residues. Written as DNA, the CDR3 is TGCAGCGTTGTCAGGGCTGGGGCCAACGTCCTGACTTTC. Translated: CSVVRAGANVLTF. Full variable domain (outside the CDR3, taken from reference TRBV29-1 and TRBJ2-6): SAVISQKPSRDICQRGTSLTIQCQVDSQVTMMFWYRQQPGQSLTLIATANQGSEATYESGFVIDKFPISRPNLTFSTLTVSNMSPEDSSIYLCSVVRAGANVLTFGAGSRLTVL.

V usage is TRBV29-1 and J usage is TRBJ2-7, with a possible D match to TRBD2 (5 bases). CDR3 length equals 15 residues. V shed 4 bases and J shed 2 bases, with 18 bases lying between them. Per the germline V gene, CDR1 is SQVTM and CDR2 is ANQGSEA. The CDR3: CSVAGSVIGAYEQYF. CDR3 in DNA: TGCAGCGTTGCGGGGTCGGTGATTGGGGCCTACGAGCAGTACTTC.